A single sample gave rise to the 20 T cell receptor beta chains below, sequenced in a study of post-analysis software for immune sequencing data. Study results and limitations: The five TRBV segments detected at higher frequency in patients than in controls included TRBV5-6, TRBV5-1 and TRBV20-1.

Unique molecular identifiers featured in each of the TCR beta cDNA libraries. TCRdb re-derived calls from the PCR reads in MiXCR, one entry per CDR3 protein. The table has 800,000 to 950,000 distinct CDR3 sequences, around 50% seen once; the top ten hold under 6%. These TCRs' antigens remain unknown. What was sequenced was blood. The origin of the receptors is a girl aged 10 to 17 with multiple sclerosis.

The chain carries TRBV3-1 and TRBJ2-1; 9 bases are shared with TRBD1. CDR3 length: 15 amino acids. Trimming cost V 5 bases and J 4 bases; bases outside gene matches: 6. Germline CDR1 LGHDT, CDR2 YNNKEL (reference sequence). The CDR3, as DNA: TGTGCCAGCAGCTATGGACAGGGGCGGTACAATGAGCAGTTCTTC. It specifies CASSYGQGRYNEQFF.

This clonotype turned up a few times. This sequence joins TRBV29-1 and TRBJ2-6, with a weak D call TRBD1 (6 bases). Trimming removed 6 bases at V and 4 bases at J, with 13 bases between. Germline lookup yields CDR1 SQVTM and CDR2 ANQGSEA. The CDR3 is 14 residues long. In DNA, the CDR3 is TGCAGCGTCGCCTCAGGGGTAGGGGCCAACGTCCTGACTTTC. Residues: CSVASGVGANVLTF.

The V and J genes are TRBV20-1 and TRBJ2-1; D is possibly TRBD2 (6 bases). The CDR3 totals 14 residues. Germline assignment: CDR1 DFQATT and CDR2 SNEGSKA (reference sequence). The V end was cut by 0 bases, the J end by 4 bases, with 10 bases between. This chain's CDR3 is CSARDRREYNEQFF. The CDR3, as DNA: TGCAGTGCTAGAGACCGGAGGGAATACAATGAGCAGTTCTTC.

This clonotype showed up just once. J is TRBJ2-5 and V is TRBV12-3 or TRBV12-4; 7 bases map to TRBD1. V trimming: 4 bases; J trimming: 5 bases; junction bases outside the gene matches: 7. The CDR3 is made up of 14 amino acids. This CDR3 is CASSSKQGRETQYF. The CDR3 bases are TGTGCCAGCAGTTCTAAACAGGGGCGGGAGACCCAGTACTTC.

The genes are TRBV7-9 and TRBJ1-4; 7 bases map to TRBD1. The CDR3 has 18 residues. Germline CDR1 is SEHNR and CDR2 is FQNEAQ (reference sequence). After removal of 4 bases from V and 4 bases from J, the junction contained 15 bases not matched to a gene. CDR3: CASSSGDRAVNGNEKLFF. DNA of the CDR3: TGTGCCAGCAGCTCTGGAGACAGGGCGGTTAACGGTAATGAAAAACTGTTTTTT.

This chain joins TRBV5-1 and TRBJ2-1, with D uncertain. Trimming removed 1 base from V and 0 bases from J, with 20 bases in between. The CDR3 extends over 19 amino acids. From germline, CDR1 is SGHRS and CDR2 YFSETQ. Here the CDR3 reads CASSLFSLGMSSSYNEQFF. The CDR3 DNA reads as TGCGCCAGCAGCTTGTTTAGTTTAGGAATGAGTTCCTCCTACAATGAGCAGTTCTTC.

The rearrangement links TRBV7-2 to TRBJ2-7, with unresolved D. V was shortened by 1 base and J by 2 bases, with 9 bases between the two germline ends. The length of the CDR3 is 14 residues. Germline-derived CDR1 and CDR2 are SGHTA and FQGNSA. The chain's CDR3 is CASSLEDGAYEQYF. The CDR3 DNA is TGTGCCAGCAGCTTAGAAGACGGCGCCTACGAGCAGTACTTC.

The gene calls are TRBV12-3 or TRBV12-4 and TRBJ2-1, with D possibly matching TRBD2 (6 bases). The CDR3 is made up of 19 amino acids. V shed 4 bases and J shed 2 bases, with 24 bases lying between them. The CDR3 protein is CASSWDGGKVLSTYNEQFF. CDR3 nucleotides: TGTGCCAGCAGTTGGGATGGCGGGAAGGTTCTTTCGACCTACAATGAGCAGTTCTTC.

The chain has TRBV6-1 and TRBJ2-7; D is ambiguous. The germline V gene encodes CDR1 MNHNS and CDR2 SASEGT. The ends were cut back, 1 base at V and 0 bases at J, with 7 bases in the middle. The CDR3 spans 14 residues. In nucleotides, the CDR3 is TGTGCCAGCAGTGAAGTTCCTACCTCCTACGAGCAGTACTTC. Encoded protein: CASSEVPTSYEQYF.

The chain combines TRBV11-2 with TRBJ2-4; possibly TRBD1 for D (5 bases). The germline V gene encodes CDR1 SGHAT and CDR2 FQNNGV. Trimming pared 6 bases from V and 4 bases from J, leaving 16 bases between. CDR3 length equals 15 residues. The chain's CDR3 is CASSFRTQLKNIQYF. CDR3 DNA sequence: TGTGCCAGCAGTTTCAGGACACAACTGAAAAACATTCAGTACTTC.

The V and J genes are TRBV3-1 and TRBJ2-5; no clear D. V lost 0 bases to trimming and J lost 2 bases, with 10 bases between them. The CDR3 is 15 residues long. CDR1 and CDR2 (germline): LGHDT, YNNKEL (reference sequence). CDR3 sequence (DNA): TGTGCCAGCAGCCAAGATCTGGGTCGGCAAGAGACCCAGTACTTC. It specifies CASSQDLGRQETQYF.

On this clonotype: A junction end diverges from the germline sequence, so it may reflect a read error. The rearrangement joins TRBV4-2 to TRBJ1-6; 7 nucleotides align to TRBD1. Per germline, CDR1 LGHNA and CDR2 YNFKEQ. The CDR3 spans 16 residues. The CDR3 DNA reads as TGTGCCAGCAGCCAAGAACGGACAGGCCCAAATTCGCCCCTCCACTTT. This translates into CASSQERTGPNSPLHF.

The V and J genes are TRBV7-3 and TRBJ2-5; D possibly corresponds to TRBD1 (6 bases). This CDR3 is built from 15 residues. The V gene's germline CDR1 is SGHTA and CDR2 FQGTGA. V lost 6 bases, J lost 1 base, and 15 bases lay in between. The CDR3 bases are TGTGCCAGCAGTCCAGGGGAAGGGGGCCAAGAGACCCAGTACTTC. Its protein is CASSPGEGGQETQYF.

CDR3 DNA sequence: TGCGCCAGCAGCCCTGACAGGTCCGGCGAGCAGTACTTC. This codes for CASSPDRSGEQYF. This chain connects TRBV5-1 to TRBJ2-7; D is perhaps TRBD1 (6 bases). V was pared by 4 bases and J by 6 bases, with 14 bases between. Per the germline V gene, CDR1 is SGHRS and CDR2 is YFSETQ. This CDR3 region has 13 residues.

This chain connects TRBV5-1 to TRBJ2-5; 7 nucleotides match TRBD1. J gave up 11 bases and V 0 bases, and 16 bases lay outside the gene matches. This CDR3 spans 16 amino acids. Germline lookup yields CDR1 SGHRS and CDR2 YFSETQ. As DNA, the CDR3 is TGCGCCAGCAGCTTGGCCGGGACAGAGCTACTTGGTGAGCAGTACTTC. Amino acid sequence: CASSLAGTELLGEQYF.

This clonotype was seen only once. This rearrangement joins TRBV20-1 to TRBJ2-1, with TRBD2 as a possible D gene (6 bases). V lost 0 bases and J lost 9, with 15 bases in between. This CDR3 contains 14 residues. Germline V gene lookup returns CDR1 DFQATT and CDR2 SNEGSKA (reference sequence). For the CDR3, the DNA is TGCAGTGCTAGAGATCTGAAGGGAGCGGGTGAGCAGTTCTTC. Its translation: CSARDLKGAGEQFF.

The rearrangement links TRBV29-1 to TRBJ2-7, with D tentatively TRBD1 (6 bases). The germline V and J ends were trimmed by 4 bases and 6 bases, with 13 bases remaining between them. Germline V gene data show CDR1 as SQVTM and CDR2 as ANQGSEA. The CDR3 has 12 amino acids. CDR3 in amino acids: CSVVVTGFEQYF. The CDR3 nucleotides are TGCAGCGTTGTGGTCACAGGGTTCGAGCAGTACTTC.

V and J are TRBV3-1 and TRBJ2-1, with 9 bases that match TRBD1. This CDR3 comprises 14 residues. J lost 7 bases, V lost 3 bases, and 4 bases had no gene match. In germline, CDR1 is LGHDT, CDR2 YNNKEL (reference sequence). The CDR3, as DNA: TGTGCCAGCAGCCATGGGACAGGGACAAATGAGCAGTTCTTC. It specifies CASSHGTGTNEQFF.

V is TRBV20-1 and J is TRBJ2-1, with 10 nucleotides matching TRBD2. J lost 0 bases, V lost 3 bases, and 5 bases had no gene match. Germline CDR1 DFQATT, CDR2 SNEGSKA (reference sequence). This CDR3 region has 16 residues. Written as DNA, the CDR3 is TGCAGTGCTAGCATTAGCGGGGGGCACTCCTACAATGAGCAGTTCTTC. Translated: CSASISGGHSYNEQFF.

V is TRBV5-5 and J is TRBJ2-3, with D unresolved. Germline CDR1 SGHKS, CDR2 YYEKEE (reference sequence). The germline V and J ends were trimmed by 2 bases and 4 bases, with 11 bases remaining between them. The length of the CDR3 is 14 residues. This chain's CDR3 is CASSFRTLPDTQYF. CDR3 nucleotide sequence: TGTGCCAGCAGCTTCAGAACCCTCCCAGATACGCAGTATTTT.